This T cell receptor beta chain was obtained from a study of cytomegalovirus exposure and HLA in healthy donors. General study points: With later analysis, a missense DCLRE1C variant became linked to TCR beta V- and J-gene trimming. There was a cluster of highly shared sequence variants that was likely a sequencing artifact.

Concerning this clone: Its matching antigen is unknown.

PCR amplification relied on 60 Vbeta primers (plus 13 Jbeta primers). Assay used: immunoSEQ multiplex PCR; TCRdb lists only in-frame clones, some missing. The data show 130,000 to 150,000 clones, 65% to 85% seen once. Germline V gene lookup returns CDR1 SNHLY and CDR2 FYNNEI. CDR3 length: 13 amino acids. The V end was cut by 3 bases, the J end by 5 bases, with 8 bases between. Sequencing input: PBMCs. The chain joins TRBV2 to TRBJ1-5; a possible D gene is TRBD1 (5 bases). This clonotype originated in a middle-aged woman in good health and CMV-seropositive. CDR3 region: CASSEAGYQPQHF. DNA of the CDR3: TGTGCCAGCAGTGAGGCAGGGTATCAGCCCCAGCATTTT.